The clone carrying this T cell receptor (beta chain) was picked up a small number of times. Its target is not known. Other nucleotide sequences in the sample specify the same CDR3. The CDR3 is made up of 15 amino acids. With V trimmed by 4 bases and J by 3 bases, 5 bases remained unmatched. Germline CDR1 and CDR2: MDHEN and SYDVKM. Described treatment: oral pan-JAK inhibitor, 5-10 mg twice daily. cDNA serving as the sequencing template came from extracted, reverse transcribed RNA. The table came from immunoSEQ multiplex PCR; TCRdb's copy has only in-frame clones and leaves some out. This sample has roughly 190,000 clones, with approximately 60% found just once. This sample stems from a study of CD8+ T cells in alopecia areata. Study summary: Treated patients were given 5 to 10 mg oral tofacitinib twice daily.

Study-level results: In blood and scalp, many expanded lesional clones persisted during tofacitinib.

The genes are TRBV28 and TRBJ2-3; 9 positions match TRBD1. The source material was CD4+ T cells sorted from blood, sampled at week 4, from a patient treated with tofacitinib. The TCR originated in a human donor with alopecia areata. CDR3 nucleotides: TGTGCCAGCAGTTCCCCGGGACAGGGAACAGATACGCAGTATTTT. As protein: CASSSPGQGTDTQYF.